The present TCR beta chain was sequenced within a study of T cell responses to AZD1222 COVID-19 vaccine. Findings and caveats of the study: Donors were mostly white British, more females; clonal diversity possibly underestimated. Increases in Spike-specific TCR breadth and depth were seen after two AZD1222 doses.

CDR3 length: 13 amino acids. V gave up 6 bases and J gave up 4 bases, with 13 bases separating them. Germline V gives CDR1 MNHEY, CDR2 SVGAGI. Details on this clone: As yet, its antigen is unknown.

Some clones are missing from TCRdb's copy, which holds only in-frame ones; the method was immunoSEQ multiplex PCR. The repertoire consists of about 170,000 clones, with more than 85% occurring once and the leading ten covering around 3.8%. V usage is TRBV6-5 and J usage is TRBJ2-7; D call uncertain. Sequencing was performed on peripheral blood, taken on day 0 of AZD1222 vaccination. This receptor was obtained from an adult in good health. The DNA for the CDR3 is TGTGCCAGCAGACGGTCCCTACAATACGAGCAGTACTTC. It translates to CASRRSLQYEQYF.